This T cell receptor (beta chain) was obtained from a study of shared clonotypes between healthy human individuals. Study-level background: There were three CD4 naive, three CD4 memory, two CD8 naive and one CD8 memory plates per donor.

The repertoire was sequenced with immunoSEQ multiplex PCR; TCRdb's copy has only in-frame clones and lacks some. The top ten hold roughly 1.1% of the sample, which has about 2 million clones, around 96% seen once. Germline V gene sequence: CDR1 SGHAT, CDR2 FQDESV (reference sequence). CDR3 size: 13 residues. V lost 1 base and J lost 3, with 7 bases in between. The naive CD8 fraction comprised CD45RO-negative cells positively selected for CCR7 and excluded terminally differentiated effector memory CD45RA+ cells. The chain uses TRBV11-1 and TRBJ2-7; the D is unclear. The receptor's source is a man aged 18 to 29 in good health. The source material was naive CD8+ T cells sorted from blood. CDR3 loop: CASSLGYSYEQYF. The CDR3 DNA is TGTGCCAGCAGCTTAGGGTATAGCTACGAGCAGTACTTC.